The 7 T cell receptor beta chains below all came from one sample that was sequenced in a study of cytomegalovirus exposure and HLA in healthy donors. Generated by immunoSEQ multiplex PCR, the TCRdb table keeps only in-frame clones and is missing some. Altogether under 50,000 clones are present, 90% to 95% being singletons, with the ten largest covering around 7.8%. Sequenced: PBMCs. The receptors shown here come from a woman between 18 and 30 years old in good health and CMV-seropositive.

V is TRBV6-5 and J is TRBJ2-7, with TRBD1 matching over 7 bases. This CDR3 has 12 amino acids. V shed 4 bases, J shed 13 bases, and the junction held 10 bases outside the gene matches. Per germline, CDR1 MNHEY and CDR2 SVGAGI. CDR3 bases: TGTGCCAGCAGTTCCGGGACAGAGAAATCATACTTC. Encoded protein: CASSSGTEKSYF.

Of note for this clone: At one of its ends the junction is not consistent with the germline gene, which may arise from a read error. The rearrangement links TRBV28 to TRBJ2-7, with 9 bases aligning to TRBD2. Germline CDR1 is MDHEN and CDR2 is SYDVKM. The CDR3 runs to 16 residues. The CDR3 sequence: CASSPPSGRLPYEQCF. The CDR3, as DNA: TGTGCCAGCAGTCCCCCCAGCGGGAGGCTTCCCTACGAGCAGTGCTTC.

The chain links TRBV5-1 to TRBJ2-7, with 9 bases lining up with TRBD2. With 2 bases clipped from V and 4 bases from J, the junction kept 7 bases outside the gene matches. Per the germline V gene, CDR1 is SGHRS and CDR2 is YFSETQ. The CDR3 sequence is 15 residues long. The chain's CDR3 is CASSLGGLAGYEQYF. In DNA, the CDR3 is TGCGCCAGCAGCTTAGGTGGGCTAGCGGGATACGAGCAGTACTTC.

V usage is TRBV28 and J usage is TRBJ2-7; D might be TRBD2 (6 bases). V lost 2 bases and J lost 8, with 19 bases in between. The CDR3 totals 15 residues. Germline CDR1 is MDHEN and CDR2 is SYDVKM. This CDR3 is CASSLGGAAFGKQYF. The DNA for the CDR3 is TGTGCCAGCAGTTTAGGCGGGGCAGCCTTTGGTAAGCAGTACTTC. The full variable domain, rest sourced from reference TRBV28 and TRBJ2-7, is DVKVTQSSRYLVKRTGEKVFLECVQDMDHENMFWYRQDPGLGLRLIYFSYDVKMKEKGDIPEGYSVSREKKERFSLILESASTNQTSMYLCASSLGGAAFGKQYFGPGTRLTVT.

The chain recombines TRBV11-3 with TRBJ2-7; 10 bases match TRBD1. The CDR3 has 16 residues. V lost 1 base to trimming and J lost 4 bases; unmatched junction nucleotides: 7. The germline V gene has CDR1 SGHNT and CDR2 YENEEA. DNA for the CDR3: TGTGCCAGCAGCTTAGGCGTCGGGACAGGGGATTACGAGCAGTACTTC. It encodes CASSLGVGTGDYEQYF. The full variable domain, completed using reference TRBV11-3 and TRBJ2-7, is EAGVVQSPRYKIIEKKQPVAFWCNPISGHNTLYWYLQNLGQGPELLIRYENEEAVDDSQLPKDRFSAERLKGVDSTLKIQPAELGDSAVYLCASSLGVGTGDYEQYFGPGTRLTVT.

The chain combines TRBV5-1 with TRBJ1-5; tentatively, D is TRBD1 (5 bases). V was trimmed by 0 bases and J by 1 base, leaving 8 bases between them. This CDR3 region has 15 residues. Germline values: CDR1 SGHRS, CDR2 YFSETQ. The chain's CDR3 is CASSLESGSNQPQHF. CDR3 nucleotide sequence: TGCGCCAGCAGCTTGGAGTCAGGGAGCAATCAGCCCCAGCATTTT.

The genes are TRBV11-2 and TRBJ2-1; tentative D call: TRBD2 (7 bases). Germline lookup yields CDR1 SGHAT and CDR2 FQNNGV. The V gene lost 2 bases and the J gene lost 9 bases, with 14 bases spanning the gap. The CDR3 extends over 14 amino acids. The CDR3 DNA reads as TGTGCCAGCAGCTTACCCCAGGGGAGGGCTGAGCAGTTCTTC. This gives the protein CASSLPQGRAEQFF.